This is a list of T cell receptor beta chains from one sample in a study of T cell responses to AZD1222 COVID-19 vaccine. Only in-frame clones appear in the TCRdb table, and some are missing; sequencing was by immunoSEQ multiplex PCR. The data hold about 150,000 clones, with 92% observed a single time. Source: peripheral blood, taken 28 days after the second AZD1222 dose. The receptors originated from an adult who received the AZD1222 COVID-19 vaccine. Both conserved end residues are part of each CDR3. A D gene is named only where the DNA matches it firmly. Expanded clones get a size class; other rows say once, few or many, or leave the size out.

V gene: TRBV10-3; J gene: TRBJ1-3; D gene: .; clone size: .; CDR3 protein: CAIRQTSGNTIYF; CDR3 DNA: TGTGCCATTAGACAAACCTCTGGAAACACCATATATTTT
V gene: TRBV11-3; J gene: TRBJ1-1; D gene: .; clone size: once; CDR3 protein: CASSLSYGRTTEAFF; CDR3 DNA: TGTGCCAGCAGCTTGTCCTACGGGCGGACGACTGAAGCTTTCTTT
V gene: TRBV10-3; J gene: TRBJ2-5; D gene: .; clone size: .; CDR3 protein: CAIASSYSQETQYF; CDR3 DNA: TGTGCCATCGCGTCTAGCTACTCTCAAGAGACCCAGTACTTC
V gene: TRBV6-2/TRBV6-3; J gene: TRBJ1-1; D gene: .; clone size: .; CDR3 protein: CASRYRVGDTEAFF; CDR3 DNA: TGTGCCAGCAGATACAGGGTAGGGGACACTGAAGCTTTCTTT
V gene: TRBV11-2; J gene: TRBJ2-1; D gene: TRBD2; clone size: .; CDR3 protein: CASSWAGGTNEQFF; CDR3 DNA: TGTGCCAGCAGCTGGGCGGGGGGCACCAATGAGCAGTTCTTC
V gene: TRBV6-5; J gene: TRBJ1-1; D gene: .; clone size: .; CDR3 protein: CASRRSHGSNTEAFF; CDR3 DNA: TGTGCCAGCCGTAGATCCCACGGTTCGAACACTGAAGCTTTCTTT
V gene: TRBV10-3; J gene: TRBJ1-5; D gene: .; clone size: .; CDR3 protein: CAISESLLDQPQHF; CDR3 DNA: TGTGCCATCAGTGAGTCCTTGTTAGATCAGCCCCAGCATTTT
V gene: TRBV5-1; J gene: TRBJ1-4; D gene: .; clone size: .; CDR3 protein: CASSLGQGYEKLFF; CDR3 DNA: TGCGCCAGCAGCTTGGGGCAGGGGTACGAAAAACTGTTTTTT
V gene: TRBV28; J gene: TRBJ1-5; D gene: .; clone size: .; CDR3 protein: CASSLWSQPQHF; CDR3 DNA: TGTGCCAGCAGTTTGTGGTCTCAGCCCCAGCATTTT
V gene: TRBV19; J gene: TRBJ1-5; D gene: .; clone size: .; CDR3 protein: CASSVRHNQPQHF; CDR3 DNA: TGTGCCAGTAGTGTAAGGCACAATCAGCCCCAGCATTTT
V gene: TRBV6-4; J gene: TRBJ1-1; D gene: TRBD1; clone size: .; CDR3 protein: CAGRQGAAEAFF; CDR3 DNA: TGTGCCGGCAGACAGGGGGCTGCTGAAGCTTTCTTT
V gene: TRBV28; J gene: TRBJ1-3; D gene: .; clone size: .; CDR3 protein: CASSFPVGNTIYF; CDR3 DNA: TGTGCCAGCAGTTTCCCGGTAGGAAACACCATATATTTT
V gene: TRBV6-4; J gene: TRBJ2-2; D gene: .; clone size: .; CDR3 protein: CASSAGQLGELFF; CDR3 DNA: TGTGCCAGCAGTGCGGGGCAGCTCGGGGAGCTGTTTTTT
V gene: TRBV30; J gene: TRBJ1-5; D gene: .; clone size: .; CDR3 protein: CAWSSLTGGQPQHF; CDR3 DNA: TGTGCCTGGAGTTCTCTTACAGGCGGACAGCCCCAGCATTTT
V gene: TRBV7-9; J gene: TRBJ2-7; D gene: .; clone size: .; CDR3 protein: CASSLARSAEGAYEQYF; CDR3 DNA: TGTGCCAGCAGCTTAGCGCGGAGCGCCGAGGGAGCGTACGAGCAGTACTTC
V gene: TRBV2; J gene: TRBJ1-4; D gene: .; clone size: once; CDR3 protein: CASSGRVPNEKLFF; CDR3 DNA: TGTGCCAGCAGTGGCAGGGTACCGAATGAAAAACTGTTTTTT
V gene: TRBV27; J gene: TRBJ1-5; D gene: TRBD1; clone size: .; CDR3 protein: CASSLSPGGGQPQHF; CDR3 DNA: TGTGCCAGCAGTTTATCTCCAGGGGGAGGTCAGCCCCAGCATTTT
V gene: TRBV7-2; J gene: TRBJ1-2; D gene: .; clone size: .; CDR3 protein: CASRATASHLRGGYTF; CDR3 DNA: TGTGCCAGCAGGGCTACTGCCTCGCACCTGAGAGGTGGCTACACCTTC
V gene: TRBV2; J gene: TRBJ2-7; D gene: .; clone size: few; CDR3 protein: CASSESLYEQYF; CDR3 DNA: TGTGCCAGCAGTGAGAGCCTATACGAGCAGTACTTC
V gene: TRBV5-8; J gene: TRBJ1-2; D gene: .; clone size: .; CDR3 protein: CASRVDGYTF; CDR3 DNA: TGTGCCAGCAGAGTTGATGGCTACACCTTC
V gene: TRBV28; J gene: TRBJ1-5; D gene: TRBD1; clone size: .; CDR3 protein: CASSLSLGQEQPQHF; CDR3 DNA: TGTGCCAGCAGTTTATCCCTGGGACAGGAACAGCCCCAGCATTTT
V gene: TRBV4-3; J gene: TRBJ2-1; D gene: TRBD2; clone size: .; CDR3 protein: CASSQEAGGSYNEQFF; CDR3 DNA: TGCGCCAGCAGCCAAGAAGCGGGGGGCTCCTACAATGAGCAGTTCTTC
V gene: TRBV7-9; J gene: TRBJ1-1; D gene: .; clone size: .; CDR3 protein: CASSFSGDGAFF; CDR3 DNA: TGTGCCAGCAGCTTTTCGGGGGATGGAGCTTTCTTT
V gene: TRBV7-9; J gene: TRBJ2-3; D gene: TRBD2; clone size: few; CDR3 protein: CASSLVAGADTQYF; CDR3 DNA: TGTGCCAGCAGCTTAGTTGCGGGAGCAGATACGCAGTATTTT
V gene: TRBV25-1; J gene: TRBJ1-2; D gene: .; clone size: .; CDR3 protein: CASSASNYGYTF; CDR3 DNA: TGTGCCAGCAGTGCTTCTAACTATGGCTACACCTTC
V gene: TRBV3-1/TRBV3-2; J gene: TRBJ2-2; D gene: TRBD2; clone size: .; CDR3 protein: CASSQRLAGGPEVVELFF; CDR3 DNA: TGTGCCAGCAGCCAACGACTAGCGGGAGGGCCCGAAGTTGTGGAGCTGTTTTTT
V gene: TRBV4-3; J gene: TRBJ2-7; D gene: TRBD2; clone size: .; CDR3 protein: CASSLGLAGPYEQYF; CDR3 DNA: TGCGCCAGCAGCCTGGGACTAGCGGGACCCTACGAGCAGTACTTC
V gene: TRBV5-1; J gene: TRBJ1-3; D gene: TRBD1; clone size: .; CDR3 protein: CASSLGQGPLSGNTIYF; CDR3 DNA: TGCGCCAGCAGCTTGGGACAGGGTCCTCTCTCTGGAAACACCATATATTTT
V gene: TRBV28; J gene: TRBJ1-1; D gene: TRBD1; clone size: few; CDR3 protein: CASSSSGTANTEAFF; CDR3 DNA: TGTGCCAGCAGTTCCTCAGGGACAGCGAACACTGAAGCTTTCTTT
V gene: TRBV12-3/TRBV12-4; J gene: TRBJ2-5; D gene: .; clone size: .; CDR3 protein: CASSLATRETQYF; CDR3 DNA: TGTGCCAGCAGTTTAGCCACACGGGAGACCCAGTACTTC
V gene: TRBV18; J gene: TRBJ2-5; D gene: TRBD1; clone size: .; CDR3 protein: CASSTGQNTQETQYF; CDR3 DNA: TGTGCCAGCTCTACGGGACAGAACACTCAAGAGACCCAGTACTTC
V gene: TRBV19; J gene: TRBJ2-7; D gene: .; clone size: .; CDR3 protein: CASSIRQAYEQYF; CDR3 DNA: TGTGCCAGTAGTATTCGACAAGCCTACGAGCAGTACTTC
V gene: TRBV6-2/TRBV6-3; J gene: TRBJ1-5; D gene: .; clone size: .; CDR3 protein: CASSYDGGQPQHF; CDR3 DNA: TGTGCCAGCAGTTACGACGGAGGGCAGCCCCAGCATTTT
V gene: TRBV6-1; J gene: TRBJ1-5; D gene: .; clone size: .; CDR3 protein: CASSEVGRRISNQPQHF; CDR3 DNA: TGTGCCAGCAGTGAAGTGGGGCGGAGGATTAGCAATCAGCCCCAGCATTTT
V gene: TRBV12-3/TRBV12-4; J gene: TRBJ2-5; D gene: .; clone size: .; CDR3 protein: CASSFGLQETQYF; CDR3 DNA: TGTGCCAGCAGTTTCGGGCTCCAAGAGACCCAGTACTTC
V gene: TRBV5-4; J gene: TRBJ1-2; D gene: .; clone size: .; CDR3 protein: CASSPPGGGSNYGYTF; CDR3 DNA: TGTGCCAGCAGCCCTCCTGGGGGCGGTTCTAACTATGGCTACACCTTC